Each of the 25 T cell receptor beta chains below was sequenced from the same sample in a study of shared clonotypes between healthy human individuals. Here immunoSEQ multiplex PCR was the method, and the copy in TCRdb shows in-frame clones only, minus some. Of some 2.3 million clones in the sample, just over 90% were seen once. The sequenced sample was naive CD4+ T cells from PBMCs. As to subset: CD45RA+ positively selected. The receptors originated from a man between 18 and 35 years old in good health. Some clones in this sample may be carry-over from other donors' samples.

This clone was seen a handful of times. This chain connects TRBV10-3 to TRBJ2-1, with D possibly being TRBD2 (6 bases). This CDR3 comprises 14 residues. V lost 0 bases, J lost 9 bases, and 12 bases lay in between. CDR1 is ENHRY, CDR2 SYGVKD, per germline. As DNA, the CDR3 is TGTGCCATCAGTGAGTCCGGGGGAGTCGGTGAGCAGTTCTTC. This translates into CAISESGGVGEQFF.

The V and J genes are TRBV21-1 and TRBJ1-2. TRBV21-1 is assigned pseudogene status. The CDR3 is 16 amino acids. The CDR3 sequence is CASSPPPRTTNYGYTF. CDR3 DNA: TGTGCCAGCAGTCCCCCCCCCAGGACGACTAACTATGGCTACACCTTC.

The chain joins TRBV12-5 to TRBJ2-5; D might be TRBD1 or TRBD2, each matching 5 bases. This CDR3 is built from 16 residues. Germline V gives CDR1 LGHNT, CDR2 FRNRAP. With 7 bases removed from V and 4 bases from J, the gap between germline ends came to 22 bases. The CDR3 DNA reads TGTGCTAGTGCCAATCGTCCCGGGACCGCAGGAGAGACCCAGTACTTC. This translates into CASANRPGTAGETQYF. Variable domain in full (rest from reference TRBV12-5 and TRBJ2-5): DARVTQTPRHKVTEMGQEVTMRCQPILGHNTVFWYRQTMMQGLELLAYFRNRAPLDDSGMPKDRFSAEMPDATLATLKIQPSEPRDSAVYFCASANRPGTAGETQYFGPGTRLLVL.

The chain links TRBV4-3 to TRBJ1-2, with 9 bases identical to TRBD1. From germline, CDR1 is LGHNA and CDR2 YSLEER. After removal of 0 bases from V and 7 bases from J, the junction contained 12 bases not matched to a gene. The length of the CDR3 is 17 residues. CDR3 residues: CASSQEWTGTGSVGYTF. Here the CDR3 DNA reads TGCGCCAGCAGCCAAGAATGGACTGGGACAGGGTCGGTTGGCTACACCTTC.

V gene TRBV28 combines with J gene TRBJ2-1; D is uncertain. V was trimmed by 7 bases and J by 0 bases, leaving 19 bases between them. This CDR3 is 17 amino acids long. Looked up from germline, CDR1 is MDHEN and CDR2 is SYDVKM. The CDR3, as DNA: TGTGCCAGCACCTCAGAGGAGAGCGTGTTCTCCTACAATGAGCAGTTCTTC. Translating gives CASTSEESVFSYNEQFF.

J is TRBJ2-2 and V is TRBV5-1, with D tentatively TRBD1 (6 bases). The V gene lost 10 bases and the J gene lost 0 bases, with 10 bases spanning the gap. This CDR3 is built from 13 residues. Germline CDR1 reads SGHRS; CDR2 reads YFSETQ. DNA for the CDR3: TGCGCCTCACAGGGAGCGAACACCGGGGAGCTGTTTTTT. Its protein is CASQGANTGELFF.

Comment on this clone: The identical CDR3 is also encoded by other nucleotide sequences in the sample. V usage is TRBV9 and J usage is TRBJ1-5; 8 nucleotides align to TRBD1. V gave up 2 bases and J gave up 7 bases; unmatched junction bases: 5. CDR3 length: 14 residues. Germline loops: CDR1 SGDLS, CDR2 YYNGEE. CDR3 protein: CASSVTGDRQPQHF. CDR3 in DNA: TGTGCCAGCAGCGTGACAGGGGATAGGCAGCCCCAGCATTTT.

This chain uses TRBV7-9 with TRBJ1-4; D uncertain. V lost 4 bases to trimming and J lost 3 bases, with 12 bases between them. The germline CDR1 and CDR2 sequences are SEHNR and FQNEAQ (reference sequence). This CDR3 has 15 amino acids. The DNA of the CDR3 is TGTGCCAGCAGCTCCGCACCCGAATCTAATGAAAAACTGTTTTTT. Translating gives CASSSAPESNEKLFF.

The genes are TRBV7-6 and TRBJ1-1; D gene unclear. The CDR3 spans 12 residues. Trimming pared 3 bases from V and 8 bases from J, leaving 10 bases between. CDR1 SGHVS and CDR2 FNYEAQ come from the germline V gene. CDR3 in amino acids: CASSLPSGEAFF. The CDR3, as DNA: TGTGCCAGCAGCTTGCCGAGTGGGGAAGCTTTCTTT.

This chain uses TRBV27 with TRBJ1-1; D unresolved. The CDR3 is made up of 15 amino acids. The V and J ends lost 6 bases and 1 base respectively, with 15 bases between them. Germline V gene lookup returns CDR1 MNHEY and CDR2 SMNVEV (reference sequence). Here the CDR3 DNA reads TGTGCCAGCAGGACTTGGGCGGCGGCGAACACTGAAGCTTTCTTT. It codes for CASRTWAAANTEAFF.

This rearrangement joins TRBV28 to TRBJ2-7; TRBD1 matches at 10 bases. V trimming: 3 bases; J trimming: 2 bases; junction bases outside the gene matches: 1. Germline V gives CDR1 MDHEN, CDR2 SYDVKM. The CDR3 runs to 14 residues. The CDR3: CASSLGTGAYEQYF. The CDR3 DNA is TGTGCCAGCAGTTTGGGGACAGGGGCCTACGAGCAGTACTTC.

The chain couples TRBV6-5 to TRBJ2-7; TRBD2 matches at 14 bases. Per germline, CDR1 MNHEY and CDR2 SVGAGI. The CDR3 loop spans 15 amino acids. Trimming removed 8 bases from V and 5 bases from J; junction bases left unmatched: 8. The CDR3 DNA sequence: TGTGCCAGCGGCCCCGGGACTAGCGGGAGTCACGAGCAGTACTTC. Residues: CASGPGTSGSHEQYF.

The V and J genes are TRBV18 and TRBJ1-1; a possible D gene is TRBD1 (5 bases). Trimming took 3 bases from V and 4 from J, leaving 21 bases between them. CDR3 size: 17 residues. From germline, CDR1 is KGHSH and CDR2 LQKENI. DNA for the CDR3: TGTGCCAGCTCACCCGCCCCAGGCAGGGCTAGTGGCACTGAAGCTTTCTTT. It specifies CASSPAPGRASGTEAFF. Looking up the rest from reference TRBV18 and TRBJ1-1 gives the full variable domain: NAGVMQNPRHLVRRRGQEARLRCSPMKGHSHVYWYRQLPEEGLKFMVYLQKENIIDESGMPKERFSAEFPKEGPSILRIQQVVRGDSAAYFCASSPAPGRASGTEAFFGQGTRLTVV.

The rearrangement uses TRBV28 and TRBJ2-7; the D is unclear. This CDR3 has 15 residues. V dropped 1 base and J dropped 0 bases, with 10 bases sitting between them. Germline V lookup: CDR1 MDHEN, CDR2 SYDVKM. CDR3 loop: CASSLFRAGSYEQYF. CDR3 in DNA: TGTGCCAGCAGTTTATTTCGGGCCGGCTCCTACGAGCAGTACTTC. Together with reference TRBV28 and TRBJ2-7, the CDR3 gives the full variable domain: DVKVTQSSRYLVKRTGEKVFLECVQDMDHENMFWYRQDPGLGLRLIYFSYDVKMKEKGDIPEGYSVSREKKERFSLILESASTNQTSMYLCASSLFRAGSYEQYFGPGTRLTVT.

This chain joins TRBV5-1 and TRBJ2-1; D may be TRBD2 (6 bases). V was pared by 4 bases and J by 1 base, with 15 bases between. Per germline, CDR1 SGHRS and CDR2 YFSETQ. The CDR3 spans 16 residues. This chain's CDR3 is CASSTTSGGSYNEQFF. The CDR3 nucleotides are TGCGCCAGCAGCACGACGAGTGGGGGGTCCTACAATGAGCAGTTCTTC. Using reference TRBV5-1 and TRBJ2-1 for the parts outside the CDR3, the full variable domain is KAGVTQTPRYLIKTRGQQVTLSCSPISGHRSVSWYQQTPGQGLQFLFEYFSETQRNKGNFPGRFSGRQFSNSRSEMNVSTLELGDSALYLCASSTTSGGSYNEQFFGPGTRLTVL.

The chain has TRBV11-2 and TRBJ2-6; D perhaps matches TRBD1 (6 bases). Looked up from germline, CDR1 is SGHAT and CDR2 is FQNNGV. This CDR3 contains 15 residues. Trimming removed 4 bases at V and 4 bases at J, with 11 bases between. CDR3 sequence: CASSSTGFGANVLTF. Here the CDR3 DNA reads TGTGCCAGCAGCTCCACAGGGTTCGGGGCCAACGTCCTGACTTTC.

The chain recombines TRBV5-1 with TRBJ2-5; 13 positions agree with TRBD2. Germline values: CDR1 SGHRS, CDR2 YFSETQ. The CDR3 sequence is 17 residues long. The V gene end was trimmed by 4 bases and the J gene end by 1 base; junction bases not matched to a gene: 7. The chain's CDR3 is CASSLRTSGSGQETQYF. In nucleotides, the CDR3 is TGCGCCAGCAGCCTTAGGACTAGCGGGAGTGGCCAAGAGACCCAGTACTTC.

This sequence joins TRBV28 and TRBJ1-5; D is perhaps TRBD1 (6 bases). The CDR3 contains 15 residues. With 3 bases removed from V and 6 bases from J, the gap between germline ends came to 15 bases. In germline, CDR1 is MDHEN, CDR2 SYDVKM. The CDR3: CASSFFRGGSQPQHF. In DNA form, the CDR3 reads TGTGCCAGCAGTTTCTTCAGGGGAGGCTCTCAGCCCCAGCATTTT.

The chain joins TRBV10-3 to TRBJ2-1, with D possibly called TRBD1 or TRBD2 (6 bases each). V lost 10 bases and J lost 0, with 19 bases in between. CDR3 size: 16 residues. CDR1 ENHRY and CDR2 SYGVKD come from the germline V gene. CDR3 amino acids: CATGGGAETSYNEQFF. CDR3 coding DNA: TGTGCCACCGGAGGGGGAGCGGAGACCTCCTACAATGAGCAGTTCTTC.

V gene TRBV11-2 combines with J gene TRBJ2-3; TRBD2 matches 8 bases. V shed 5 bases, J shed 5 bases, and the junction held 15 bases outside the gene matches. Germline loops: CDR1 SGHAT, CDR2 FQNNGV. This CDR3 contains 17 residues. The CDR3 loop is CASSLLNSGAWGDTQYF. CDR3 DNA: TGTGCCAGCAGCCTCCTCAATAGCGGGGCGTGGGGAGATACGCAGTATTTT. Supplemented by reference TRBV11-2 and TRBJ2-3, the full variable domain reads EAGVAQSPRYKIIEKRQSVAFWCNPISGHATLYWYQQILGQGPKLLIQFQNNGVVDDSQLPKDRFSAERLKGVDSTLKIQPAKLEDSAVYLCASSLLNSGAWGDTQYFGPGTRLTVL.

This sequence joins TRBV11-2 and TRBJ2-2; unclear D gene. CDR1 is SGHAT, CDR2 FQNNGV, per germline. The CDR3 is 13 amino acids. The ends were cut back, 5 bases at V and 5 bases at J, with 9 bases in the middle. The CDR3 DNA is TGTGCCAGCAGCAGGCAGGAAACCGGGGAGCTGTTTTTT. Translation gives CASSRQETGELFF.

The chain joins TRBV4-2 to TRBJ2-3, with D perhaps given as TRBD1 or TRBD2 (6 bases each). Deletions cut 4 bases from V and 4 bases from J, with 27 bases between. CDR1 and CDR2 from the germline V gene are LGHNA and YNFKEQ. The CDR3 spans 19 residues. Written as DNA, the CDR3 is TGTGCCAGCAGCCCTGGGATTGTGTACGGAGGGGGAAGGGCAGATACGCAGTATTTT. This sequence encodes CASSPGIVYGGGRADTQYF.

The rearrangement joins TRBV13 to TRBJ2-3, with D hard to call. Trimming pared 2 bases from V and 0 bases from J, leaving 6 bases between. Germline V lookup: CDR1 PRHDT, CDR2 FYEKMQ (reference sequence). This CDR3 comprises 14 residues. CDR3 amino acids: CASSLSPSTDTQYF. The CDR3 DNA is TGTGCCAGCAGCTTAAGTCCGAGCACAGATACGCAGTATTTT.

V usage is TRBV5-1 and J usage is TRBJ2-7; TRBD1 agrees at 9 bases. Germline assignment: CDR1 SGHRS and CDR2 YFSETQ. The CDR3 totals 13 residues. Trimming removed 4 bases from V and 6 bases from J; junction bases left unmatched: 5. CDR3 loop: CASSGGQGSEQYF. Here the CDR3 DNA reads TGCGCCAGCAGCGGGGGACAGGGAAGCGAGCAGTACTTC.

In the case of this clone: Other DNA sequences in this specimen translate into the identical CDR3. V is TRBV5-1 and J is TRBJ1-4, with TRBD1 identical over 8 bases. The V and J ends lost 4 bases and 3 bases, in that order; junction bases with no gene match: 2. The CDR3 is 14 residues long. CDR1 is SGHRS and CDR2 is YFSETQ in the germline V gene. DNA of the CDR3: TGCGCCAGCAGCCTACAGGGGGCTAATGAAAAACTGTTTTTT. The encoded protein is CASSLQGANEKLFF.